The rows below give T cell receptor beta chains drawn from one sample of a study of read filtering for tumor transcriptome and immune sequencing. TCRdb redid the calling of the reads with MiXCR, one entry per CDR3 protein. The sample records about 93,000 distinct CDR3 sequences, roughly 21% being singletons. The sample taken for sequencing was a population of CD138-negative cells sorted from bone marrow. The receptors stem from a donor at least 40 years old with multiple myeloma. CDR3s leave out the opening cysteine and the closing phenylalanine or tryptophan. The order of the fields is clone size, J gene, V gene, CDR3 protein. The size entry is marked missing in some rows and otherwise reads once, few, many or a size class.

abundance: NA; j_gene: TRBJ1-4; v_gene: TRBV6-1; CDR3aa: ASSVQGRDERLF
abundance: few; j_gene: TRBJ2-2; v_gene: TRBV19; CDR3aa: ASSINSGPGELF
abundance: NA; j_gene: TRBJ2-1; v_gene: TRBV2; CDR3aa: ASSEDFHYVEQF
abundance: many; j_gene: TRBJ2-1; v_gene: TRBV5-1; CDR3aa: ASSQGGQSNEQF
abundance: many; j_gene: TRBJ2-7; v_gene: TRBV7-2; CDR3aa: ASSITSGNPYEQY
abundance: NA; j_gene: TRBJ2-1; v_gene: TRBV7-9; CDR3aa: ASSQGGTGYNEQF
abundance: few; j_gene: TRBJ1-2; v_gene: TRBV5-1; CDR3aa: ASSTGTGNFGYT
abundance: many; j_gene: TRBJ2-5; v_gene: TRBV29-1; CDR3aa: SVYWDVFQETQY
abundance: few; j_gene: TRBJ2-3; v_gene: TRBV20-1; CDR3aa: SARVHWASTDTQY
abundance: NA; j_gene: NA; v_gene: TRBV28; CDR3aa: ASSSSIDSEQY
abundance: NA; j_gene: TRBJ1-5; v_gene: TRBV20-1; CDR3aa: SARDRGREPQH
abundance: many; j_gene: TRBJ2-7; v_gene: TRBV20-1; CDR3aa: SAWVTGSYEQY
abundance: many; j_gene: TRBJ2-5; v_gene: TRBV7-9; CDR3aa: ASSFLGQGPETQY
abundance: many; j_gene: TRBJ1-5; v_gene: TRBV19; CDR3aa: ASSYQGQRGNQPQH
abundance: many; j_gene: TRBJ2-5; v_gene: TRBV5-1; CDR3aa: ASSSGTAEETQY
abundance: many; j_gene: TRBJ1-4; v_gene: TRBV10-3; CDR3aa: AISGDRNEKLF
abundance: many; j_gene: TRBJ2-3; v_gene: TRBV5-5; CDR3aa: ASSWNTDLSTDTQY
abundance: many; j_gene: TRBJ1-1; v_gene: TRBV6-1; CDR3aa: ASSTHPGGNTEAF
abundance: many; j_gene: TRBJ1-1; v_gene: TRBV28; CDR3aa: ASSFSFTEAF
abundance: many; j_gene: TRBJ2-5; v_gene: TRBV12-3/TRBV12-4; CDR3aa: ASSLEFRTSPKETQY
abundance: few; j_gene: TRBJ2-5; v_gene: TRBV5-1; CDR3aa: ASSLGSGQETQY
abundance: NA; j_gene: TRBJ2-3; v_gene: TRBV2; CDR3aa: ASRNGGGANTQY
abundance: many; j_gene: TRBJ1-1; v_gene: TRBV5-1; CDR3aa: ASSLGDWDTEAF
abundance: many; j_gene: TRBJ1-5; v_gene: TRBV28; CDR3aa: ASSTPGVPQH
abundance: few; j_gene: TRBJ2-5; v_gene: TRBV18; CDR3aa: ASSEPRGQETQY
abundance: many; j_gene: TRBJ1-2; v_gene: TRBV7-9; CDR3aa: ASSHYQTGLYGYT
abundance: many; j_gene: TRBJ2-1; v_gene: TRBV7-3; CDR3aa: ASRLEWNNEQF
abundance: many; j_gene: TRBJ1-1; v_gene: TRBV28; CDR3aa: ASRPDGNTEAF
abundance: NA; j_gene: TRBJ2-5; v_gene: TRBV5-8; CDR3aa: ASSWAETQY
abundance: NA; j_gene: TRBJ2-6; v_gene: TRBV4-1; CDR3aa: ASSQTAGANVLT
abundance: many; j_gene: TRBJ2-3; v_gene: TRBV24-1; CDR3aa: ATSVGSLITDTQY
abundance: many; j_gene: TRBJ1-1; v_gene: TRBV7-9; CDR3aa: ASRHGTGATEAF
abundance: many; j_gene: TRBJ2-6; v_gene: TRBV7-9; CDR3aa: ASTLTGGDSGANVLT
abundance: NA; j_gene: TRBJ2-5; v_gene: TRBV20-1; CDR3aa: SAAGGPKTQC
abundance: NA; j_gene: TRBJ2-2; v_gene: TRBV28; CDR3aa: ASSPPPPGELF
abundance: many; j_gene: TRBJ1-4; v_gene: TRBV28; CDR3aa: ACSGTEREKLF
abundance: NA; j_gene: TRBJ1-1; v_gene: TRBV2; CDR3aa: ASSEVGQGRTEAF
abundance: many; j_gene: TRBJ2-1; v_gene: TRBV7-2; CDR3aa: ASSFSQVQF
abundance: many; j_gene: TRBJ2-3; v_gene: TRBV2; CDR3aa: ASSATDTQY
abundance: many; j_gene: TRBJ2-3; v_gene: TRBV9; CDR3aa: ASSVASTLGDTQY
abundance: NA; j_gene: TRBJ2-3; v_gene: TRBV10-3; CDR3aa: AISESDRTSTDTQY
abundance: many; j_gene: TRBJ2-6; v_gene: TRBV5-1; CDR3aa: ASSIGRSSGANVLT
abundance: many; j_gene: TRBJ1-4; v_gene: TRBV7-8; CDR3aa: ASSPYAGVGEKLF
abundance: NA; j_gene: TRBJ1-5; v_gene: TRBV20-1; CDR3aa: SARGGNGQPQH
abundance: NA; j_gene: TRBJ2-2; v_gene: TRBV5-1; CDR3aa: ASSLTRLLRSLPGELF
abundance: many; j_gene: TRBJ2-5; v_gene: TRBV7-2; CDR3aa: ASSDLAGALIVQETQY
abundance: many; j_gene: TRBJ2-2; v_gene: TRBV7-9; CDR3aa: ASSVGTQTGTGELF
abundance: many; j_gene: TRBJ2-6; v_gene: TRBV7-9; CDR3aa: ASYPVSYSGANVLT
abundance: many; j_gene: TRBJ1-5; v_gene: TRBV28; CDR3aa: ASSLGDGSNQPQH
abundance: many; j_gene: TRBJ1-2; v_gene: TRBV7-2; CDR3aa: ASSQRLLWFYGYT
abundance: many; j_gene: TRBJ1-2; v_gene: TRBV6-6; CDR3aa: ASTGQLANYGYT
abundance: many; j_gene: TRBJ1-1; v_gene: TRBV28; CDR3aa: ASSLSQVDEAF
abundance: many; j_gene: TRBJ1-1; v_gene: TRBV5-1; CDR3aa: ASSLMDRNTEAF
abundance: many; j_gene: TRBJ1-6; v_gene: TRBV6-1; CDR3aa: ASSGGTGYWDSYNSPLH
abundance: many; j_gene: TRBJ2-1; v_gene: TRBV28; CDR3aa: ASLRRRGGNEQF
abundance: NA; j_gene: TRBJ2-7; v_gene: TRBV5-1; CDR3aa: ASSLGGDLAYEQY
abundance: NA; j_gene: TRBJ2-3; v_gene: TRBV20-1; CDR3aa: SAKRREGRDTQY
abundance: NA; j_gene: TRBJ1-3; v_gene: TRBV6-6; CDR3aa: ASTPGTGNTIY
abundance: NA; j_gene: TRBJ1-4; v_gene: TRBV18; CDR3aa: ASSTDRAGGEKLF